The next 15 T cell receptor beta chains were all read from a single sample in a study of blood T cells in healthy people across ages. Sample-barcoded 5' priming and a J-beta primer mix drove a second PCR of about 6 to 12 cycles. In TCRdb, the 5' RACE reads were re-called with MiXCR into one record per CDR3 protein. The data show 700,000 to 800,000 distinct CDR3 sequences, about 42% seen once. The sequenced material came from blood. The receptor source for this set is a woman aged 60-75 years in good health.

The gene calls are TRBV7-2 and TRBJ2-4, with 10 bases that match TRBD2. The V segment lost 5 bases and the J segment 7 bases; nucleotides outside the gene matches: 11. Germline V CDR1 and CDR2: SGHTA, FQGNSA. The CDR3 covers 16 residues. The CDR3 DNA sequence: TGTGCCAGCAGCCCCCAGACTAGCGGGTTTGGGAACATTCAGTACTTC. It translates to CASSPQTSGFGNIQYF. The entire variable domain, with the rest obtained from reference TRBV7-2 and TRBJ2-4, is as follows: GAGVSQSPSNKVTEKGKDVELRCDPISGHTALYWYRQSLGQGLEFLIYFQGNSAPDKSGLPSDRFSAERTGGSVSTLTIQRTQQEDSAVYLCASSPQTSGFGNIQYFGAGTRLSVL.

Only a few counts were recorded for this clonotype. This chain connects TRBV30 to TRBJ2-1; 9 bases match TRBD2. The germline V gene encodes CDR1 GTSNPN and CDR2 SVGIG (reference sequence). This CDR3 contains 16 residues. V trimming: 0 bases; J trimming: 7 bases; junction bases outside the gene matches: 10. CDR3 residues: CAWSVLGSGGGNEQFF. The CDR3 region has the DNA TGTGCCTGGAGTGTATTAGGTAGCGGGGGAGGGAATGAGCAGTTCTTC.

The chain uses TRBV6-5 and TRBJ1-4; maybe TRBD1 (5 bases). V lost 4 bases and J 1 base, leaving 7 bases between the germline ends. Germline V gene data show CDR1 as MNHEY and CDR2 as SVGAGI. The CDR3 runs 14 residues. CDR3 in DNA: TGTGCCAGCAGTTGGACACGAACTAATGAAAAACTGTTTTTT. Translation: CASSWTRTNEKLFF.

The chain joins TRBV20-1 to TRBJ2-7, with 10 bases matching TRBD2. Trimming cost V 6 bases and J 0 bases; bases outside gene matches: 11. The CDR3 is 16 residues long. Germline CDR1 is DFQATT and CDR2 is SNEGSKA (reference sequence). CDR3 sequence (DNA): TGCAGTGCCACATCAGGACTAGCGGAATCCTCCTACGAGCAGTACTTC. Amino acid sequence: CSATSGLAESSYEQYF.

V gene TRBV18 combines with J gene TRBJ2-7; no definite D call. Germline CDR1 is KGHSH and CDR2 is LQKENI. V shed 3 bases and J shed 2 bases, with 8 bases lying between them. The CDR3 has 13 amino acids. CDR3 nucleotide sequence: TGTGCCAGCTCACCCCTACTGACCTACGAGCAGTACTTC. As protein: CASSPLLTYEQYF.

A few counts support this clonotype. CDR3 nucleotide sequence: TGTGCCAGCAGCGCCGGACAGGGCGGGAATTCACCCCTCCACTTT. Residues: CASSAGQGGNSPLHF. This chain links TRBV7-3 with TRBJ1-6, with TRBD1 identical over 8 bases. This CDR3 has 15 residues. The junction had 7 bases not matched to a gene; V was cut back by 5 bases and J by 7 bases. The germline V gene has CDR1 SGHTA and CDR2 FQGTGA.

The J gene is TRBJ2-7, the V gene TRBV29-1; D is possibly TRBD1 (5 bases). The CDR3 is made up of 14 amino acids. Trimming pared 5 bases from V and 3 bases from J, leaving 17 bases between. The germline CDR1 and CDR2 sequences are SQVTM and ANQGSEA. The CDR3 reads CSVRLLGQGYEQYF. The CDR3 region has the DNA TGCAGCGTTCGGTTGCTCGGCCAGGGCTACGAGCAGTACTTC.

The chain recombines TRBV18 with TRBJ2-1, with 13 positions matching TRBD2. The DNA end is a closer match to TRBJ2-7, so the J assignment may be wrong. Germline assignment: CDR1 KGHSH and CDR2 LQKENI. This CDR3 is 18 amino acids long. The DNA of the CDR3 is TGTGCCAGCTCACTGTGGACTAGCGGGGGAGAATCCTACAATGAGCAGTACTTC. It yields the protein CASSLWTSGGESYNEQYF.

In nucleotides, the CDR3 is TGTGCCAGCAGCTTCGGGATGTATTGGATCAAGGAGACCCAGTACTTC. Translated, it gives CASSFGMYWIKETQYF. This chain links TRBV7-2 with TRBJ2-5, with D maybe TRBD2 (5 bases). The CDR3 runs to 16 residues. The V gene's germline CDR1 is SGHTA and CDR2 FQGNSA. Between the trimmed V and J ends, which lost 3 bases and 5 bases, there was a span of 19 bases.

This clonotype showed up many times. This rearrangement joins TRBV20-1 to TRBJ2-1, with 10 bases aligning to TRBD1. The CDR3 consists of 13 residues. CDR1 is DFQATT and CDR2 is SNEGSKA in the germline V gene (reference sequence). The CDR3 DNA follows: TGCAGGCCGGGACAGGGGATCCACAATGAGCAGTTCTTC. This sequence encodes CRPGQGIHNEQFF.

This rearrangement joins TRBV5-1 to TRBJ2-5; D gene uncertain. The ends were cut back, 2 bases at V and 1 base at J, with 9 bases in the middle. Looked up from germline, CDR1 is SGHRS and CDR2 is YFSETQ. This CDR3 comprises 14 residues. CDR3 loop: CASSFTDLQETQYF. The CDR3 DNA reads as TGCGCCAGCAGCTTCACCGACCTCCAAGAGACCCAGTACTTC.

The V gene is TRBV10-3, the J gene TRBJ1-5; D possibly corresponds to TRBD1 (6 bases). Deletions cut 2 bases from V and 10 bases from J, with 9 bases between. This CDR3 has 12 amino acids. Germline values: CDR1 ENHRY, CDR2 SYGVKD. DNA for the CDR3: TGTGCCATCAGTGAGGGACAGTCCCCCCAGCATTTT. Translating it yields CAISEGQSPQHF.

The gene calls are TRBV29-1 and TRBJ1-5; D remains ambiguous. The CDR3 loop spans 14 amino acids. V lost 1 base, J lost 5 bases, and 12 bases lay in between. Germline CDR1 is SQVTM and CDR2 is ANQGSEA. The CDR3 bases are TGCAGCGTTGAAGTTTCCGGGATAGATCAGCCCCAGCATTTT. This gives the protein CSVEVSGIDQPQHF.

The chain combines TRBV9 with TRBJ2-1; D is unresolved. The closer fit of TRBJ2-7 to the DNA end suggests the J call may be wrong. CDR3 size: 16 residues. Germline CDR1 SGDLS, CDR2 YYNGEE. The CDR3 coding sequence is TGTGCCAGCAGCGTAGTCGGTGGCTATTCCTACAATGAGCAGTACTTC. Translated, it gives CASSVVGGYSYNEQYF.

The chain's CDR3 is CASSLDREGGNEQFF. DNA for the CDR3: TGTGCCAGCAGTTTGGACAGGGAGGGCGGCAATGAGCAGTTCTTC. The chain joins TRBV28 to TRBJ2-1; D might be TRBD1 (8 bases). CDR3 size: 15 residues. Trimming shortened V by 3 bases and J by 6 bases, and 15 bases separated the two germline ends. Germline V gene lookup returns CDR1 MDHEN and CDR2 SYDVKM.